One TCR beta chain is described in this entry. In the original analysis: Researchers report that nucleated cell counts were estimated from reference gene primer amplification. The method was immunoSEQ multiplex PCR; TCRdb's version includes in-frame clones alone and lacks a portion of them. D and trimming come from the DNA, and the V and J calls and clone size come from that table. Of about 130,000 clones in the sample, around 73% were seen once. The germline CDR1 and CDR2 sequences are SEHNR and FQNEAQ (reference sequence). The junction had 14 bases not matched to a gene; V was cut back by 2 bases and J by 4 bases. The CDR3 runs 18 residues. This sample was included in a study of blood T cell repertoires in COVID-19. Study-wide background: Samples taken during acute and convalescent COVID-19 were collected in the United States, Italy and Spain. PBMCs, B-cell-depleted T cells, or T cells were the source of the cDNA or gDNA that made up the material.

The chain uses TRBV7-9 and TRBJ2-3, with 8 bases identical to TRBD2. This clonotype was sampled from a man aged 60-69 years who had recovered from COVID-19. The material sequenced was peripheral blood. CDR3 protein: CASSLLMLRSGRADTQYF. CDR3 nucleotides: TGTGCCAGCAGCTTACTGATGCTGCGGAGCGGGAGAGCAGATACGCAGTATTTT.